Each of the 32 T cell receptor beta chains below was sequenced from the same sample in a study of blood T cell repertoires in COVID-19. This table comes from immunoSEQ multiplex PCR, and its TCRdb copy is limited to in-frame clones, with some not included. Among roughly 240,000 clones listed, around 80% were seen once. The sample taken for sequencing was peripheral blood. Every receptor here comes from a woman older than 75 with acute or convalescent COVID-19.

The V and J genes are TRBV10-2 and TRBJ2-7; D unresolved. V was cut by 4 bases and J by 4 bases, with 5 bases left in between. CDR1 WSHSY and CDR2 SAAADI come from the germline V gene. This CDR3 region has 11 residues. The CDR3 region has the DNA TGCGCCAGCAGTGTCGAGTACGAGCAGTACTTC. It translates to CASSVEYEQYF.

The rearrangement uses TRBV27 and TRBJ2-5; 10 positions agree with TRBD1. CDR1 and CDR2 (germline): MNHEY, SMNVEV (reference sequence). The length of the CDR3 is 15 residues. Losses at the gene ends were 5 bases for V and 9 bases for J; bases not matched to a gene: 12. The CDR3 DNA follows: TGTGCCAGCAGTCCCCAACCGGGACAGGGGTGGCCCCAGTACTTC. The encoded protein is CASSPQPGQGWPQYF.

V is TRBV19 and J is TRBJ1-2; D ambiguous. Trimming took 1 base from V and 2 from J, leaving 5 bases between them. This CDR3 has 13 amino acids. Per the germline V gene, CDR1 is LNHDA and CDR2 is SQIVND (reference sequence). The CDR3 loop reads CASSIGRNYGYTF. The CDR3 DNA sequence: TGTGCCAGTAGTATAGGGAGGAACTATGGCTACACCTTC.

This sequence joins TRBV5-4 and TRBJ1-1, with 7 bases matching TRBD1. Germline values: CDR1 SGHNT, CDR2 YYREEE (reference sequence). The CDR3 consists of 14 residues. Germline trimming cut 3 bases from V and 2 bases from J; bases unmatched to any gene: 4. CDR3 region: CASSWGQTNTEAFF. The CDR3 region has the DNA TGTGCCAGCAGCTGGGGACAGACTAACACTGAAGCTTTCTTT.

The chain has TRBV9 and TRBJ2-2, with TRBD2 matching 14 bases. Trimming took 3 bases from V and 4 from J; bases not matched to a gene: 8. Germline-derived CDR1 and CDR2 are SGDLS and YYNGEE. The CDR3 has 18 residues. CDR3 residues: CASSGGLAGEQGTGELFF. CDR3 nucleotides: TGTGCCAGCAGCGGGGGACTAGCGGGAGAGCAGGGCACCGGGGAGCTGTTTTTT.

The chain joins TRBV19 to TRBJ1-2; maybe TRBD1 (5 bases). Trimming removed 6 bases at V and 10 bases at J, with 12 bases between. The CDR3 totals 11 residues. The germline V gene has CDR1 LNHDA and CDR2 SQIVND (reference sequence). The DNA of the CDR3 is TGTGCCAGTAGGGCAGGGAGGATCTACACCTTC. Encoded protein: CASRAGRIYTF.

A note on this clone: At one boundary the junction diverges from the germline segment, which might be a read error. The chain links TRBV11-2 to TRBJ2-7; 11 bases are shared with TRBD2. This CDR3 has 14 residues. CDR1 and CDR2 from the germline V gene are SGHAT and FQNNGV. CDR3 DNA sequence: TGTGCCAGCAGTTTAGCGGGAGGGACTTCCGAGCAGTACTTC. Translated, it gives CASSLAGGTSEQYF.

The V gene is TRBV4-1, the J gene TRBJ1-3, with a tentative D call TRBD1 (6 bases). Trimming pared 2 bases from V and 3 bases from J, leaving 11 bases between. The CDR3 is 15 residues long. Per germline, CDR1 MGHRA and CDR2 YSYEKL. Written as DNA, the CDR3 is TGCGCCAGCAGCCAATCCGGGACATATGGAAACACCATATATTTT. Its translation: CASSQSGTYGNTIYF.

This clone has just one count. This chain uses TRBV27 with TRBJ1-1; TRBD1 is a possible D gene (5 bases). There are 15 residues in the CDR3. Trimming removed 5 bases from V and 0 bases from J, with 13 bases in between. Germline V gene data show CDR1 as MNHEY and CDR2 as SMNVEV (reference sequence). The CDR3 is CASSPGLQMNTEAFF. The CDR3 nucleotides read TGTGCCAGCAGTCCGGGACTGCAGATGAACACTGAAGCTTTCTTT.

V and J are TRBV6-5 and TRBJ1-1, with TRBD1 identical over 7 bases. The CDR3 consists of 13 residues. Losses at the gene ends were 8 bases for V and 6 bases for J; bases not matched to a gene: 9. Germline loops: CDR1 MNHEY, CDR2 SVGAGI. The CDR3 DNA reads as TGTGCCAGCGGACTGAGGGGGCCTCCTGAAGCTTTCTTT. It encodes CASGLRGPPEAFF.

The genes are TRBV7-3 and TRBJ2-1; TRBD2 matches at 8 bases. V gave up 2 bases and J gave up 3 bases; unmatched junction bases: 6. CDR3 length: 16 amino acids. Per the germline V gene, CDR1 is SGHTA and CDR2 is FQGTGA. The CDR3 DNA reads TGTGCCAGCAGCTTACAACCCAGCGGGGGCTACAATGAGCAGTTCTTC. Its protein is CASSLQPSGGYNEQFF.

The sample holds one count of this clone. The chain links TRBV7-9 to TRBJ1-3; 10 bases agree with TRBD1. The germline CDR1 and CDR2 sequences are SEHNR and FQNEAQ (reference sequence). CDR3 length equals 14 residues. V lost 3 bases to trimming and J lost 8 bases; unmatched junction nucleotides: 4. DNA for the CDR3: TGTGCCAGCAGCTTGACAGGGGGCAAGGACACCATATATTTT. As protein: CASSLTGGKDTIYF. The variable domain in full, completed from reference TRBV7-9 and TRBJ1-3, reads DTGVSQNPRHKITKRGQNVTFRCDPISEHNRLYWYRQTLGQGPEFLTYFQNEAQLEKSRLLSDRFSAERPKGSFSTLEIQRTEQGDSAMYLCASSLTGGKDTIYFGEGSWLTVV.

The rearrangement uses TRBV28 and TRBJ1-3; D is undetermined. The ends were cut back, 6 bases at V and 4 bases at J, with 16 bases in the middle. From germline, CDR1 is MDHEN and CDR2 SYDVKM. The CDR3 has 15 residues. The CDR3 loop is CASSLLGRAGNTIYF. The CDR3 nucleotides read TGTGCCAGCAGCCTTCTGGGGAGGGCAGGAAACACCATATATTTT.

The CDR3 protein is CASSVAEAYEQYF. In nucleotides, the CDR3 is TGTGCCAGCAGCGTAGCAGAGGCCTACGAGCAGTACTTC. The J gene is TRBJ2-7, the V gene TRBV9; D is unclear. The V gene's germline CDR1 is SGDLS and CDR2 YYNGEE. The V end was cut by 0 bases, the J end by 2 bases, with 6 bases between. The CDR3 is 13 residues long.

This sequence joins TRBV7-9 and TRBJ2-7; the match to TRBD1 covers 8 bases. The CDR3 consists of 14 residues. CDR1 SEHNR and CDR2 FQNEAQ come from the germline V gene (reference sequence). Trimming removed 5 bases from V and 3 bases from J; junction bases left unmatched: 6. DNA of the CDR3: TGTGCCAGCAGCCCCGGGACAGGCCACTACGAGCAGTACTTC. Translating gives CASSPGTGHYEQYF.

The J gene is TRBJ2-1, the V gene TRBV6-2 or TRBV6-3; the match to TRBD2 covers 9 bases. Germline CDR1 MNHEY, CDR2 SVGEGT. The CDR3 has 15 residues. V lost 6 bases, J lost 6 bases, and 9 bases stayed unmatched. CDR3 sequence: CASSSAGGQSNEQFF. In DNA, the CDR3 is TGTGCCAGCAGCTCGGCGGGAGGGCAATCCAATGAGCAGTTCTTC.

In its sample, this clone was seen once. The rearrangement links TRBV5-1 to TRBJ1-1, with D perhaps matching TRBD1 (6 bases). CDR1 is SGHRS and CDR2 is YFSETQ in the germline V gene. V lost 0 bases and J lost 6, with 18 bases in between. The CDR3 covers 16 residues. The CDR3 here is CASSLAQGRTFAEAFF. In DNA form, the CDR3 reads TGCGCCAGCAGCTTGGCGCAGGGGCGCACGTTTGCTGAAGCTTTCTTT.

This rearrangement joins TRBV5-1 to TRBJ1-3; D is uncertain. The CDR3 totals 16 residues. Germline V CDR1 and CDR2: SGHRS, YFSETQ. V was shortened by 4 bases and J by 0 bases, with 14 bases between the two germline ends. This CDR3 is CASSRDGERSGNTIYF. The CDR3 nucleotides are TGCGCCAGCAGCAGAGACGGTGAGCGCTCTGGAAACACCATATATTTT. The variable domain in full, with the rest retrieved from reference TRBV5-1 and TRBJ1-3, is KAGVTQTPRYLIKTRGQQVTLSCSPISGHRSVSWYQQTPGQGLQFLFEYFSETQRNKGNFPGRFSGRQFSNSRSEMNVSTLELGDSALYLCASSRDGERSGNTIYFGEGSWLTVV.

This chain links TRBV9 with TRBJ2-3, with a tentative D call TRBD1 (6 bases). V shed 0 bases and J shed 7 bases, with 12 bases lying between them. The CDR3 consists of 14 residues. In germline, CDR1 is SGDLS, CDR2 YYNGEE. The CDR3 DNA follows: TGTGCCAGCAGCGTAGCTACAACAGGGAATACGCAGTATTTT. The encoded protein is CASSVATTGNTQYF.

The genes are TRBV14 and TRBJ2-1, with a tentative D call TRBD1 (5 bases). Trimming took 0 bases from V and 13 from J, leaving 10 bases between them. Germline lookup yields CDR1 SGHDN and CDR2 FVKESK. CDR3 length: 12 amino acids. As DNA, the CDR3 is TGTGCCAGCAGCCAAGATAGGGGAACTCAGTTCTTC. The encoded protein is CASSQDRGTQFF.

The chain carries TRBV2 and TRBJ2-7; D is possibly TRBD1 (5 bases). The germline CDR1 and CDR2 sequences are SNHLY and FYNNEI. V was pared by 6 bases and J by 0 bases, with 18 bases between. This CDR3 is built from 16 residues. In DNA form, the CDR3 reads TGTGCCAGCAGCCCCAAAGGACAAGCAATCTCCTACGAGCAGTACTTC. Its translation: CASSPKGQAISYEQYF.

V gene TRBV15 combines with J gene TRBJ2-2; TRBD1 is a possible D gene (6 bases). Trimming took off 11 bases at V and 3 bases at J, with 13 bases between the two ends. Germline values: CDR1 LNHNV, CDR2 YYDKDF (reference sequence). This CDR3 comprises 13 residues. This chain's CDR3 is CAAGQTDTGELFF. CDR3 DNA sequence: TGTGCCGCAGGACAGACAGACACCGGGGAGCTGTTTTTT. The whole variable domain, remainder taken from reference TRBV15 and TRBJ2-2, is DAMVIQNPRYQVTQFGKPVTLSCSQTLNHNVMYWYQQKSSQAPKLLFHYYDKDFNNEADTPDNFQSRRPNTSFCFLDIRSPGLGDTAMYLCAAGQTDTGELFFGEGSRLTVL.

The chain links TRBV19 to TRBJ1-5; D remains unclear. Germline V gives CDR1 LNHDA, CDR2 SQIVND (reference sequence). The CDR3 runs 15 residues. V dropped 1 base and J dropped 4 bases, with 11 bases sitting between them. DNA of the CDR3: TGTGCCAGTAGTATAGTGGGCCGCCAGAATCAGCCCCAGCATTTT. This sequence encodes CASSIVGRQNQPQHF.

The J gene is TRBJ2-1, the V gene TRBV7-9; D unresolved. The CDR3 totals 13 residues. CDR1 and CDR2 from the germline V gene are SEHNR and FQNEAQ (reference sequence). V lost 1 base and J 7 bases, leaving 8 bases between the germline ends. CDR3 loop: CASSLVRLNEQFF. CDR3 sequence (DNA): TGTGCCAGCAGCTTAGTCAGACTGAATGAGCAGTTCTTC.

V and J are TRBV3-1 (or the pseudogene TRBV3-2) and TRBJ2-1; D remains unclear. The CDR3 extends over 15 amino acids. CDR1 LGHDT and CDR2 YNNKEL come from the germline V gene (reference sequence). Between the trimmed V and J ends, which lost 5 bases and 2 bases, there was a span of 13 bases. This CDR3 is CASSETRNAYNEQFF. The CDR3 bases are TGTGCCAGCAGCGAAACTCGTAACGCCTACAATGAGCAGTTCTTC.

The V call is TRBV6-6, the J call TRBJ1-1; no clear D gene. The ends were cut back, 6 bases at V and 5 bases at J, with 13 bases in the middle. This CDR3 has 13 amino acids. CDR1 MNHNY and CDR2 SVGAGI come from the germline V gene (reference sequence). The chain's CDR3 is CASRLTRETEAFF. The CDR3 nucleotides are TGTGCCAGCAGGTTGACTAGGGAGACTGAAGCTTTCTTT.

CDR3 protein: CASSPGLASKRLYNEQFF. In DNA form, the CDR3 reads TGTGCCAGCTCTCCGGGACTAGCGTCAAAGAGGTTATACAATGAGCAGTTCTTC. The rearrangement links TRBV14 to TRBJ2-1, with 10 bases fitting TRBD2. Germline loops: CDR1 SGHDN, CDR2 FVKESK. V was clipped by 8 bases and J by 4 bases; unmatched bases: 17. This CDR3 is 18 amino acids long.

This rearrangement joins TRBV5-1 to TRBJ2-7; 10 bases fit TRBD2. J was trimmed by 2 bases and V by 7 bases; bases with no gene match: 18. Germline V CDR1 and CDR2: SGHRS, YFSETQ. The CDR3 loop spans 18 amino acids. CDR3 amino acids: CASSNRGASGGGPYEQYF. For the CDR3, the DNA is TGCGCCAGCTCCAACCGGGGGGCTAGCGGGGGTGGCCCCTACGAGCAGTACTTC.

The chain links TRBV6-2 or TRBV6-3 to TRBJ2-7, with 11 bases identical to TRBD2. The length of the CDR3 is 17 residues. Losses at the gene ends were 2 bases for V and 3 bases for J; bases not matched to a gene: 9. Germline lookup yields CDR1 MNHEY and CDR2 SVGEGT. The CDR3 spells CASSYRETSGAIYEQYF. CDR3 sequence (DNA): TGTGCCAGCAGTTACCGTGAGACTAGCGGGGCGATCTACGAGCAGTACTTC.

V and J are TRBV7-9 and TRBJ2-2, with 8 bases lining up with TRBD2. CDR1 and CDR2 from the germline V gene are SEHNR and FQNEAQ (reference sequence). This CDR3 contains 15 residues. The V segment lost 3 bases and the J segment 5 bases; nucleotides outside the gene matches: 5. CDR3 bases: TGTGCCAGCAGCTTGGGACTAGGGGGTACCGGGGAGCTGTTTTTT. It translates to CASSLGLGGTGELFF.

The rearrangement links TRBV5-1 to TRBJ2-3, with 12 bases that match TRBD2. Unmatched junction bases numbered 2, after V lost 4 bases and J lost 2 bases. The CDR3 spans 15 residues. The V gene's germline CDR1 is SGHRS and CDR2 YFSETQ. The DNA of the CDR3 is TGCGCCAGCAGCCTAGCGGGAGGGGACACAGATACGCAGTATTTT. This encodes CASSLAGGDTDTQYF.

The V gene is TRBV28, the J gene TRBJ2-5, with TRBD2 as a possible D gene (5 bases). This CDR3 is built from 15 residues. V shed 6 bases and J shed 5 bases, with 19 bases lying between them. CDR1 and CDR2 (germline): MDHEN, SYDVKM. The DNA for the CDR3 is TGTGCCAGCAGCCCCTGGACTGGCGGAAAGGAGACCCAGTACTTC. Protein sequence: CASSPWTGGKETQYF.